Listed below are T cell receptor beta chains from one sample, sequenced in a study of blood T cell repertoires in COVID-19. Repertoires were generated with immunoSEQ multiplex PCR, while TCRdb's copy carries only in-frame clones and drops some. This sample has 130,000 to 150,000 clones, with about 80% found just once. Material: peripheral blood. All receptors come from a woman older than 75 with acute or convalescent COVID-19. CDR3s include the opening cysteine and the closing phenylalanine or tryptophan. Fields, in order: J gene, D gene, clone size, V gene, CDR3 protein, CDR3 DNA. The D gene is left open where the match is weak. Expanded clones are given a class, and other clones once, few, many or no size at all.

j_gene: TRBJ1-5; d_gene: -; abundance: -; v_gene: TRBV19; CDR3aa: CASSILGQGGNQPQHF; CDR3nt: TGTGCCAGTAGTATTTTGGGGCAGGGTGGGAATCAGCCCCAGCATTTT
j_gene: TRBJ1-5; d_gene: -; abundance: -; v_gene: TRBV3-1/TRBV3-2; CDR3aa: CASSPTFGVNQPQHF; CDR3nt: TGTGCCAGCAGCCCGACATTCGGGGTGAATCAGCCCCAGCATTTT
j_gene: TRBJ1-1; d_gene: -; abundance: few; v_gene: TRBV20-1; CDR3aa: CSASPRTKNEAFF; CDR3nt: TGCAGTGCTAGTCCTCGGACAAAAAATGAAGCTTTCTTT
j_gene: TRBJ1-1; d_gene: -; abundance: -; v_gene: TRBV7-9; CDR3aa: CASTQGLNTEAFF; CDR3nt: TGTGCCAGCACCCAGGGCCTGAACACTGAAGCTTTCTTT
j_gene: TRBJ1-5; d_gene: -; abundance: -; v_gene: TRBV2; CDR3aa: CASSERGQPYSNQPQHF; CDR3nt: TGTGCCAGCAGTGAAAGGGGTCAGCCCTATAGCAATCAGCCCCAGCATTTT
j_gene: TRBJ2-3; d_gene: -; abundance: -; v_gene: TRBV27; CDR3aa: CASSFYRSDTQYF; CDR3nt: TGTGCCAGCAGTTTTTACAGGTCAGATACGCAGTATTTT
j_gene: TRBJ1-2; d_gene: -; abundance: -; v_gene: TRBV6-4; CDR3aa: CASSPDTGYGYTF; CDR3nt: TGTGCCAGCAGTCCGGACACGGGCTATGGCTACACCTTC
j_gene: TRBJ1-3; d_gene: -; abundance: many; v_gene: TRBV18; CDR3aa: CASSPDTSGNTIYF; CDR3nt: TGTGCCAGCTCACCGGACACGTCTGGAAACACCATATATTTT
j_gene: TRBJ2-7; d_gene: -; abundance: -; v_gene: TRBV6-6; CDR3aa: CASIPQVQGGYEQYF; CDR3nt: TGTGCCAGCATTCCCCAGGTCCAGGGTGGCTACGAGCAGTACTTC
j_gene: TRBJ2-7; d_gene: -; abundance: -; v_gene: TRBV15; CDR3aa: CATSREGLGEQYF; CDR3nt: TGTGCCACCAGCAGAGAGGGACTGGGGGAGCAGTACTTC
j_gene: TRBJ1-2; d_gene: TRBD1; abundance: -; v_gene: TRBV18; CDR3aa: CASSLDRGHYGYTF; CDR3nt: TGTGCCAGCTCCCTGGACAGGGGGCACTATGGCTACACCTTC
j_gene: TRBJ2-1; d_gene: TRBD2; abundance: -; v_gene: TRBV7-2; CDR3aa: CASSLAGTSGGNEQFF; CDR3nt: TGTGCCAGCAGCTTAGCGGGCACTAGCGGGGGCAATGAGCAGTTCTTC
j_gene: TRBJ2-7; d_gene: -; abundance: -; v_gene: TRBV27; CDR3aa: CASSLSGSGLERQYF; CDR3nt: TGTGCCAGCAGTTTATCGGGCAGCGGACTCGAGAGGCAGTACTTC
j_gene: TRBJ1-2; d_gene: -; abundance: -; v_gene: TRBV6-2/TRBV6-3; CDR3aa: CASSPRGNYGYTF; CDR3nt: TGTGCCAGCAGCCCCCGAGGGAACTATGGCTACACCTTC
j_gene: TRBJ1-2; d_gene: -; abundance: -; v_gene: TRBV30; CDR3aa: CAWSRQRNYGYTF; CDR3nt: TGTGCCTGGAGTAGACAGAGGAACTATGGCTACACCTTC
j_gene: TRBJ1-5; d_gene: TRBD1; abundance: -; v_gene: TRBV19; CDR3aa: CASSLRDSYSNQPQHF; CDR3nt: TGTGCCAGTAGTCTCCGGGACAGTTATAGCAATCAGCCCCAGCATTTT
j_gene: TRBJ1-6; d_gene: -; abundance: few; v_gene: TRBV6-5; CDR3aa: CASSYWSLTYNSPLHF; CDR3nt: TGTGCCAGCAGTTACTGGAGTCTCACCTATAATTCACCCCTCCACTTT
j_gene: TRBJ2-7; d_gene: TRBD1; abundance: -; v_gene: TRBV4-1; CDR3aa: CATGTGRNEQYF; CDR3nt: TGCGCCACGGGGACAGGAAGGAACGAGCAGTACTTC
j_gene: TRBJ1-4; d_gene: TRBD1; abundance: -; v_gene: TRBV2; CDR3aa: CASRPRDRRGEKLFF; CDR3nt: TGTGCCAGCAGGCCTCGGGACAGGCGGGGTGAAAAACTGTTTTTT
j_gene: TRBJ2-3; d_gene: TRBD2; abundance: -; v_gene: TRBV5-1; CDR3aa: CASSRYRLAGFTDTQYF; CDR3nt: TGCGCCAGCAGCCGATATAGACTAGCGGGATTCACAGATACGCAGTATTTT
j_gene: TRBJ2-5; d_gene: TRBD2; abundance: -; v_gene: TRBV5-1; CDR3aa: CASSLGDPSGLKTQYF; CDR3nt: TGCGCCAGCAGCTTAGGGGATCCTAGCGGGCTGAAGACCCAGTACTTC
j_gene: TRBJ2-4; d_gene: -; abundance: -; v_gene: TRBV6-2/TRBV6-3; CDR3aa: CASSYSSGSLAKNIQYF; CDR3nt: TGTGCCAGCAGTTACTCATCGGGGTCATTGGCCAAAAACATTCAGTACTTC
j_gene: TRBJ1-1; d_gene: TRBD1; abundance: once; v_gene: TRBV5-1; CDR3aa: CASSSGTGLAEAFF; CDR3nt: TGCGCCAGCAGCTCGGGGACAGGGCTCGCTGAAGCTTTCTTT
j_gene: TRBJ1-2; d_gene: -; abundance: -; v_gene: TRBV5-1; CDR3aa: CASRSTGLYGYTF; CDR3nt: TGCGCCAGCAGATCTACAGGGCTCTATGGCTACACCTTC
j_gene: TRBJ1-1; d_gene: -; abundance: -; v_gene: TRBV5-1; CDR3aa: CASSFLRGADTEAFF; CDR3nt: TGCGCCAGCAGTTTCCTACGGGGGGCTGACACTGAAGCTTTCTTT
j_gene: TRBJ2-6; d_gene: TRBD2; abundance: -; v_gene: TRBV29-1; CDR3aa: CSVERGAGANVLTF; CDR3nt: TGCAGCGTTGAACGGGGGGCTGGGGCCAACGTCCTGACTTTC
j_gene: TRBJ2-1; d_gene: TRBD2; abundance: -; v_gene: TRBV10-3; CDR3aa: CAISYPTSGGYNEQFF; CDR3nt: TGTGCCATCAGTTACCCAACTAGCGGGGGATACAATGAGCAGTTCTTC
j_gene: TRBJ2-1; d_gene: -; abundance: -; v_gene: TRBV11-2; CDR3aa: CASSLVVLRLWDEQFF; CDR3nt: TGTGCCAGCAGCTTAGTGGTCCTGAGACTTTGGGATGAGCAGTTCTTC
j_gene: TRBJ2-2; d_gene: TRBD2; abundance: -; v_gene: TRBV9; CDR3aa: CASSPGEGYTGELFF; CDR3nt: TGTGCCAGCAGCCCTGGGGAGGGGTACACCGGGGAGCTGTTTTTT
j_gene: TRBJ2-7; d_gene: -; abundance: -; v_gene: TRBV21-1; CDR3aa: CASSKERGAGVNEQYF; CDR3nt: TGTGCCAGCAGCAAAGAGAGGGGAGCAGGGGTGAACGAGCAGTACTTC
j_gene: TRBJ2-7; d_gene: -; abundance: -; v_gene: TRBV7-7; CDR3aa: CASSPGNRYEQYF; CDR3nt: TGTGCTAGCAGCCCAGGGAACCGATACGAGCAGTACTTC
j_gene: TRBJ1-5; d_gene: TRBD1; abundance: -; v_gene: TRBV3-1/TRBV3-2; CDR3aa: CASSRGTDQPQHF; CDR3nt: TGTGCCAGCAGCCGGGGGACAGATCAGCCCCAGCATTTT
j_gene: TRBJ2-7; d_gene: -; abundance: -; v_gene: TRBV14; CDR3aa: CASSQVKYEQYF; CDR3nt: TGTGCCAGCAGCCAAGTTAAATACGAGCAGTACTTC
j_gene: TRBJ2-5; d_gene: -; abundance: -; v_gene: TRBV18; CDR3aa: CASWRGSPQETQYF; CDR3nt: TGTGCCAGCTGGAGAGGGAGCCCCCAAGAGACCCAGTACTTC
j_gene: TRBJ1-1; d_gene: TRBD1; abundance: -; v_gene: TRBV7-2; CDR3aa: CASSLKGQGRTNTEAFF; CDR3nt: TGTGCCAGCAGCTTAAAGGGACAGGGCCGTACGAACACTGAAGCTTTCTTT
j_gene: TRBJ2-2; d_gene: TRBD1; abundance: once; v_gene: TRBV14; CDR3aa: CASSQGRGQAIGELFF; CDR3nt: TGTGCCAGCAGCCAAGGAAGAGGACAGGCGATCGGGGAGCTGTTTTTT
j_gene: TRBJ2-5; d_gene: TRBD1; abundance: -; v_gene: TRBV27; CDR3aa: CASRGSAGGEETQYF; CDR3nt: TGTGCCAGCAGAGGGAGTGCAGGGGGCGAAGAGACCCAGTACTTC
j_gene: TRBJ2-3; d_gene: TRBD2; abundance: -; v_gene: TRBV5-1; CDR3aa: CASSLGLAGVGDTQYF; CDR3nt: TGCGCCAGCAGCTTGGGACTAGCGGGGGTGGGAGATACGCAGTATTTT
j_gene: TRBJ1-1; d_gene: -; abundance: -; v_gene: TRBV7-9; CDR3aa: CASSLIAGLNTEAFF; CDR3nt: TGTGCCAGCAGCTTAATCGCAGGGTTGAACACTGAAGCTTTCTTT
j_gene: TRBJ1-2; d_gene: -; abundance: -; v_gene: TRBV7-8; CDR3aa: CASSLTGGTNYGYTF; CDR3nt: TGTGCCAGCAGCTTAACAGGCGGGACTAACTATGGCTACACCTTC
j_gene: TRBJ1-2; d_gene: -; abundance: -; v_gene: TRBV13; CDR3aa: CASSPPLPTGQGYTF; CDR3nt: TGTGCCAGCAGCCCTCCCCTCCCGACAGGCCAAGGCTACACCTTC
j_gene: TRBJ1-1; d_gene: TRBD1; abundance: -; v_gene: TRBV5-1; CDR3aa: CASSPGQGVETEAFF; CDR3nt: TGCGCCAGCAGCCCCGGACAGGGGGTAGAAACTGAAGCTTTCTTT
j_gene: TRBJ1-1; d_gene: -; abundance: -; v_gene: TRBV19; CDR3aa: CASSSQMNTEAFF; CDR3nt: TGTGCCAGTAGTTCACAGATGAACACTGAAGCTTTCTTT
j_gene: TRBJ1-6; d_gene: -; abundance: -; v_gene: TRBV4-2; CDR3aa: CASSRARGGGSGSPLHF; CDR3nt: TGTGCCAGCAGCCGGGCGCGGGGGGGAGGGAGTGGATCACCCCTCCACTTT
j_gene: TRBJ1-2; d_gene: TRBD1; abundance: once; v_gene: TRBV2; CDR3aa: CASAGQGAIYGYTF; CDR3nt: TGTGCCAGCGCCGGACAGGGGGCTATCTATGGCTACACCTTC
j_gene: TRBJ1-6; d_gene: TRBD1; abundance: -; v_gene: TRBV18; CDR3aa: CASSRQGDNSPLHF; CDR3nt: TGTGCCAGCTCACGACAGGGTGATAATTCACCCCTCCACTTT
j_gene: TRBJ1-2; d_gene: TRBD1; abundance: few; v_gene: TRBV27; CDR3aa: CASSFGLKGAGYGYTF; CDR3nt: TGTGCCAGCAGTTTTGGCCTCAAGGGGGCGGGCTATGGCTACACCTTC
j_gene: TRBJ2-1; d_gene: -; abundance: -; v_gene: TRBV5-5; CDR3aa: CASSFIPLGEQFF; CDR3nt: TGTGCCAGCAGCTTCATCCCCCTCGGGGAGCAGTTCTTC
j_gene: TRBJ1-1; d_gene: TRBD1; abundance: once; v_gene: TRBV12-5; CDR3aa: CASGPGGWNTEAFF; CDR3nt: TGTGCTAGTGGACCAGGGGGATGGAACACTGAAGCTTTCTTT
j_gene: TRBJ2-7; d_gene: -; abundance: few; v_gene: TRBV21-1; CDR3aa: CASSNFVASGGNRYEQYF; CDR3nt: TGTGCCAGCAGCAACTTCGTGGCGAGCGGTGGGAATCGCTACGAGCAGTACTTC
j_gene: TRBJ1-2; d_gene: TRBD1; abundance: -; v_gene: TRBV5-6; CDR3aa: CASRNLDRGLRGYTF; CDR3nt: TGTGCCAGCAGAAATTTGGACAGGGGGCTACGTGGCTACACCTTC
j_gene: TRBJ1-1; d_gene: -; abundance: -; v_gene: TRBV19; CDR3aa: CASRHRVPSTEAFF; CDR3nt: TGTGCCAGTAGACACAGGGTCCCCTCCACTGAAGCTTTCTTT
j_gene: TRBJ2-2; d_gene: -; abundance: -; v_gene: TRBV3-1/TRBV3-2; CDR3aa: CASSRASPLGTGELFF; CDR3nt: TGTGCCAGCAGCCGCGCGAGCCCCCTTGGCACCGGGGAGCTGTTTTTT
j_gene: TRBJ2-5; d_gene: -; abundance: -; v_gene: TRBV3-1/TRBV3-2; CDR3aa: CASSQDQTLLGETQYF; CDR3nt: TGTGCCAGCAGCCAAGATCAGACATTACTTGGGGAGACCCAGTACTTC
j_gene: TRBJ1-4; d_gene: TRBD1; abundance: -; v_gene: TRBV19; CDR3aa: CASRETGRNEKLFF; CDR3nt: TGTGCCAGTAGGGAGACAGGGCGTAATGAAAAACTGTTTTTT